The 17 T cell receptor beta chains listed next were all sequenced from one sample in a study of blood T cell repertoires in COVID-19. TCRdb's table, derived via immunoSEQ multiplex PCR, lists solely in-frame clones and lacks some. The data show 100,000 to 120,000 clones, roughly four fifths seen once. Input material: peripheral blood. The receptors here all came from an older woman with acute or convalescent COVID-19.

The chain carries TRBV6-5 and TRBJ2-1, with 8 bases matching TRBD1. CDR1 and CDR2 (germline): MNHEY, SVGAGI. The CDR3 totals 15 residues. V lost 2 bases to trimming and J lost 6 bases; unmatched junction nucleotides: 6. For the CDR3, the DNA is TGTGCCAGCAGTTACGGACAGGGAATAGCCAATGAGCAGTTCTTC. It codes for CASSYGQGIANEQFF.

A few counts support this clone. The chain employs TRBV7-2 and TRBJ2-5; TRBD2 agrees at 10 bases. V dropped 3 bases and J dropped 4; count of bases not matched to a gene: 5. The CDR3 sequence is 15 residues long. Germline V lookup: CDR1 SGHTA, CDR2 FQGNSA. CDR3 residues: CASSLAGLARETQYF. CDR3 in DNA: TGTGCCAGCAGCTTGGCGGGACTAGCGAGAGAGACCCAGTACTTC.

The CDR3 spells CASSPRTSGGGTDTQYF. DNA for the CDR3: TGTGCCAGCAGCCCACGGACTAGCGGGGGGGGCACAGATACGCAGTATTTT. The chain links TRBV9 to TRBJ2-3; 15 nucleotides agree with TRBD2. Germline V gives CDR1 SGDLS, CDR2 YYNGEE. This CDR3 is 17 amino acids long. V shed 4 bases, J shed 1 base, and the junction held 4 bases outside the gene matches.

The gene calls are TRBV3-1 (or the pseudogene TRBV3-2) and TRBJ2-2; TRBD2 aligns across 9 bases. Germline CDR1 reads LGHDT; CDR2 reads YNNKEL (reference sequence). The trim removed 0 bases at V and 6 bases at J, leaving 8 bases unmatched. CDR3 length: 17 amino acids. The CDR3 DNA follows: TGTGCCAGCAGCCAAGAGAATCAGCTAGCGGGGCCCGGGGAGCTGTTTTTT. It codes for CASSQENQLAGPGELFF.

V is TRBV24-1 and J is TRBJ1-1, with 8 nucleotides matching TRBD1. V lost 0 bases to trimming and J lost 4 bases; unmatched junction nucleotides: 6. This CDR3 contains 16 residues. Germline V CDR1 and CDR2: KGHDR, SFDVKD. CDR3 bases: TGTGCCACCAGTGATTTGTGGGACAGGCGGGGCACTGAAGCTTTCTTT. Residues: CATSDLWDRRGTEAFF.

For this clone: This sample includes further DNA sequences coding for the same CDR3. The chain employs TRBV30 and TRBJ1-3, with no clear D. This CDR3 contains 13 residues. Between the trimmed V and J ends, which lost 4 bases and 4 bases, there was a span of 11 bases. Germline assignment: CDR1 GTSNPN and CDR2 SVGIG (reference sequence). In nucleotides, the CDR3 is TGTGCCTGGAACGTTGGCTTCGGAAACACCATATATTTT. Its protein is CAWNVGFGNTIYF.

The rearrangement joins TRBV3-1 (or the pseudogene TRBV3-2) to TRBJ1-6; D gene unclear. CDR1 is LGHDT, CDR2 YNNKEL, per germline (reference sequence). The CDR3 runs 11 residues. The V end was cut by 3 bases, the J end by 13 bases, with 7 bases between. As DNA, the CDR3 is TGTGCCAGCAGCCAGGGAGAGCCCCTCCACTTT. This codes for CASSQGEPLHF.

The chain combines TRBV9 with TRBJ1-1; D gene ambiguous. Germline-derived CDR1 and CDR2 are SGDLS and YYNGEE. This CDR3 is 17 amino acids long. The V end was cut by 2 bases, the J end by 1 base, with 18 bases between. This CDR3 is CASSVSGRSPPNTEAFF. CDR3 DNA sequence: TGTGCCAGCAGCGTGTCCGGCAGGTCACCTCCGAACACTGAAGCTTTCTTT.

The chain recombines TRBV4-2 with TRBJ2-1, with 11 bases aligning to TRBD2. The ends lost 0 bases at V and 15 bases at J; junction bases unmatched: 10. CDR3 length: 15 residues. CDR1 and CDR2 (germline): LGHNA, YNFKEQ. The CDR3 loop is CASSQDLSGGVQWFF. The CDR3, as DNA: TGTGCCAGCAGCCAAGATCTTAGCGGGGGGGTTCAATGGTTCTTC.

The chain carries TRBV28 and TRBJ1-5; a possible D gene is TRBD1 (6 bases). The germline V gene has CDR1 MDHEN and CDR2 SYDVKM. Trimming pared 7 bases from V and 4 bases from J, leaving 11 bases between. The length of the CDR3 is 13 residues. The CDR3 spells CASKGELNQPQHF. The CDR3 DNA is TGTGCCAGCAAGGGGGAATTAAATCAGCCCCAGCATTTT.

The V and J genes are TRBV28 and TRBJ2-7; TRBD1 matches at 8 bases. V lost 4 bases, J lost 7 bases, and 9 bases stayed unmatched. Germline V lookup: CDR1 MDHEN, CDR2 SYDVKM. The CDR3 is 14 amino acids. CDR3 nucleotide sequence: TGTGCCAGCAGTTCCACAGGGGGATGGGTGGAGCAGTACTTC. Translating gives CASSSTGGWVEQYF. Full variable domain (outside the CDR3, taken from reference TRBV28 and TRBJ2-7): DVKVTQSSRYLVKRTGEKVFLECVQDMDHENMFWYRQDPGLGLRLIYFSYDVKMKEKGDIPEGYSVSREKKERFSLILESASTNQTSMYLCASSSTGGWVEQYFGPGTRLTVT.

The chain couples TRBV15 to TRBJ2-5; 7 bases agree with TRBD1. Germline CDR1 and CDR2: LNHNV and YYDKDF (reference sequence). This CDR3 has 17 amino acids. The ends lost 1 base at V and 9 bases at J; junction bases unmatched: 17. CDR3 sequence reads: CATSRGSTGIIDRAQYF. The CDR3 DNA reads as TGTGCCACCAGCAGAGGATCGACCGGGATAATCGACAGGGCCCAGTACTTC. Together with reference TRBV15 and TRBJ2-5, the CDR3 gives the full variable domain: DAMVIQNPRYQVTQFGKPVTLSCSQTLNHNVMYWYQQKSSQAPKLLFHYYDKDFNNEADTPDNFQSRRPNTSFCFLDIRSPGLGDTAMYLCATSRGSTGIIDRAQYFGPGTRLLVL.

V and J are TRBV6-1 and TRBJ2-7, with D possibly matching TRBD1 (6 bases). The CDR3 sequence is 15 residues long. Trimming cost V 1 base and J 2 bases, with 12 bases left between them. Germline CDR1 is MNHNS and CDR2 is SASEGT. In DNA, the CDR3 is TGTGCCAGCAGTGAAGTCACAGGGCGTACCTACGAGCAGTACTTC. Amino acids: CASSEVTGRTYEQYF.

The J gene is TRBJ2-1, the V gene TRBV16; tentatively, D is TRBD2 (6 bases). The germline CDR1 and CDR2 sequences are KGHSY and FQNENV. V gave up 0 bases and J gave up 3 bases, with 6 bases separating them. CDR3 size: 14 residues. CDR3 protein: CASSQSSGYNEQFF. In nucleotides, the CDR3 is TGTGCCAGCAGCCAATCTAGCGGCTACAATGAGCAGTTCTTC.

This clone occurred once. CDR3 loop: CASSQTTGQETQYF. CDR3 in DNA: TGTGCCAGCAGCCAAACGACAGGTCAAGAGACCCAGTACTTC. The chain is built from TRBV4-2 and TRBJ2-5; the D gene is possibly TRBD1 (6 bases). Germline V CDR1 and CDR2: LGHNA, YNFKEQ. This CDR3 is built from 14 residues. Trimming took 2 bases from V and 2 from J, leaving 9 bases between them.

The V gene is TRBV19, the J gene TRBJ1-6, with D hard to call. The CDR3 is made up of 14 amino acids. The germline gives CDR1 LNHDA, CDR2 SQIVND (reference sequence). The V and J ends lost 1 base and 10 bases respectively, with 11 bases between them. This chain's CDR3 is CASSIVQDSSPLHF. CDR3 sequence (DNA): TGTGCCAGTAGTATAGTTCAGGATTCATCACCCCTCCACTTT.

The CDR3: CATSRDLPGNNEQFF. The DNA for the CDR3 is TGTGCCACCAGCAGAGATCTTCCAGGGAACAATGAGCAGTTCTTC. V is TRBV15 and J is TRBJ2-1; perhaps TRBD1 as D (5 bases). The CDR3 spans 15 residues. The V gene lost 0 bases and the J gene lost 5 bases, with 11 bases spanning the gap. Germline-derived CDR1 and CDR2 are LNHNV and YYDKDF (reference sequence).